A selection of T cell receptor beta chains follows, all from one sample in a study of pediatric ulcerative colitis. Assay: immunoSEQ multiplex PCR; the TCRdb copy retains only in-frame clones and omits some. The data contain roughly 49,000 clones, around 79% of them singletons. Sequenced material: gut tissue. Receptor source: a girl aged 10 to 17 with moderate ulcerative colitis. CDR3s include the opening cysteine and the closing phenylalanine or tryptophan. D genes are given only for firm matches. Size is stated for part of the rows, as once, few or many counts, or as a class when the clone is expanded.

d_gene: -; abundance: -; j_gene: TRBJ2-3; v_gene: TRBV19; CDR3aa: CASSITGSDTQYF; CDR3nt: TGTGCCAGTAGTATAACAGGGTCAGATACGCAGTATTTT
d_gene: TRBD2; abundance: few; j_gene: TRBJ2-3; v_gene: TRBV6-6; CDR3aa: CASSYWEGRGADTQYF; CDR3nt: TGTGCCAGCAGTTACTGGGAGGGGAGGGGAGCAGATACGCAGTATTTT
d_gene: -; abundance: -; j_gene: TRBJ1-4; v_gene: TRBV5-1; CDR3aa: CASSLAGNEKLFF; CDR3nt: TGCGCCAGCAGCTTGGCGGGGAATGAAAAACTGTTTTTT
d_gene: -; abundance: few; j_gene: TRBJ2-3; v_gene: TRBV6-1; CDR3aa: CASSAGKSDTQYF; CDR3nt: TGTGCCAGCAGTGCCGGGAAATCAGATACGCAGTATTTT
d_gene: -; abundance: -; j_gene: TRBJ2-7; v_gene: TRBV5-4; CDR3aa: CASSLDLGEQYF; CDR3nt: TGTGCCAGCAGCTTGGACTTGGGCGAGCAGTACTTC
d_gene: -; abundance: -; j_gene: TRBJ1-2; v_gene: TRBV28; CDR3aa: CASMGGRLTDNYGYTF; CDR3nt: TGTGCCAGCATGGGGGGGAGGTTGACGGACAATTATGGCTACACCTTC
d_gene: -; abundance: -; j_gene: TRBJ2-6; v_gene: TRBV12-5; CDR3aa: CASGLVPLRAGANVLTF; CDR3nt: TGTGCTAGTGGTTTGGTACCGCTCAGGGCCGGGGCCAACGTCCTGACTTTC
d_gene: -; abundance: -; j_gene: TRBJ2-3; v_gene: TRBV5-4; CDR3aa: CASRRSTYTDTQYF; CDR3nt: TGTGCCAGCAGGCGATCTACCTACACAGATACGCAGTATTTT
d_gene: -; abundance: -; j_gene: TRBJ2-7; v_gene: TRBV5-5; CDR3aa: CASSRLSGAADEQYF; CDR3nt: TGTGCCAGCAGCCGGCTTTCAGGAGCTGCGGACGAGCAGTACTTC
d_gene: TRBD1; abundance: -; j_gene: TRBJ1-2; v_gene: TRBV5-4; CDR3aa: CASSIDRGPGYGYTF; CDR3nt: TGTGCCAGCAGCATAGACAGGGGGCCTGGGTATGGCTACACCTTC
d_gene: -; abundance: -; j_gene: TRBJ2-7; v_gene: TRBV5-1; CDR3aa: CASSLDGITYEQYF; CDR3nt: TGCGCCAGCAGCCTTGACGGGATTACCTACGAGCAGTACTTC
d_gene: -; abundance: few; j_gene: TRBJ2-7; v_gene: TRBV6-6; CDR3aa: CASRGDSYEQYF; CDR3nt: TGTGCCAGCAGGGGCGACTCCTACGAGCAGTACTTC
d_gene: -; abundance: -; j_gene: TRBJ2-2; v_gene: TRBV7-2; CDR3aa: CASSVGGPGELFF; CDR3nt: TGTGCCAGCAGCGTCGGAGGTCCCGGGGAGCTGTTTTTT
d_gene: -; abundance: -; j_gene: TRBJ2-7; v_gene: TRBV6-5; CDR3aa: CASSYSAGLDSYEQYF; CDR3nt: TGTGCCAGCAGTTACTCGGCAGGGTTGGACAGCTACGAGCAGTACTTC
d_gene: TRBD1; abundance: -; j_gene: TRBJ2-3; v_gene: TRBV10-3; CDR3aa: CATTGQGTDTQYF; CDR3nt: TGTGCCACGACGGGACAGGGGACAGATACGCAGTATTTT
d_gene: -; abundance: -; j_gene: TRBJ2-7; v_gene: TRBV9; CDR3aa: CASSETYPSGEQYF; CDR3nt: TGTGCCAGCAGCGAGACCTACCCATCCGGGGAGCAGTACTTC
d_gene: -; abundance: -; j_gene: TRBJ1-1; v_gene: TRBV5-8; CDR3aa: CASSRRRNTEAFF; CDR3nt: TGTGCCAGCTCCAGGCGGAGGAACACTGAAGCTTTCTTT
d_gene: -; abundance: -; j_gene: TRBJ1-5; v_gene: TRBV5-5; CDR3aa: CASSLRTTGNQPQHF; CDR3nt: TGTGCCAGCAGCCTACGCACCACAGGGAATCAGCCCCAGCATTTT
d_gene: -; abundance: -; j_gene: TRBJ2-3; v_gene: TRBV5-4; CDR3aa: CASREVSTDTQYF; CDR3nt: TGTGCCAGCAGGGAGGTTAGCACAGATACGCAGTATTTT
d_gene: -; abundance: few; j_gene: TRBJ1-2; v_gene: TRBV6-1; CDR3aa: CATDQDPLYGYTF; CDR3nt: TGTGCCACAGACCAGGATCCTCTCTATGGCTACACCTTC
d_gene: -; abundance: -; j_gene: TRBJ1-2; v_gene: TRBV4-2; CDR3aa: CASSLVSGYGYTF; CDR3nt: TGTGCCAGCAGCTTGGTCTCAGGGTATGGCTACACCTTC
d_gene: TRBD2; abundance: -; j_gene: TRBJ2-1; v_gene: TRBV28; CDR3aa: CASSSFSSGGAHEQFF; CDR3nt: TGTGCCAGCAGTTCCTTTTCTAGCGGGGGGGCCCATGAGCAGTTCTTC
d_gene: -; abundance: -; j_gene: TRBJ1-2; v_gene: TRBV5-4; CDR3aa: CASSLGAPYGYTF; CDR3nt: TGTGCCAGCAGTCTGGGGGCGCCCTATGGCTACACCTTC
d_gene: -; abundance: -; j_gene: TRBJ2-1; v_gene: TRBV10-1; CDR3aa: CASSVGAGQQFF; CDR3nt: TGCGCCAGCAGTGTGGGAGCCGGACAGCAGTTCTTC
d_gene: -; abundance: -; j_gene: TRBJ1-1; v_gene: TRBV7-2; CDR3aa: CASSFAGRRNTEAFF; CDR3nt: TGTGCCAGCAGCTTCGCCGGACGTAGAAACACTGAAGCTTTCTTT
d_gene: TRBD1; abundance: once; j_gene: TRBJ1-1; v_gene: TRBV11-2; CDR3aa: CASSRQGGTEAFF; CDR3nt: TGTGCCAGCAGCAGACAGGGAGGTACTGAAGCTTTCTTT
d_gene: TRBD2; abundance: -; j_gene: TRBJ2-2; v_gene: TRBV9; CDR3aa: CASSAGGGDHRELFF; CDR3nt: TGTGCCAGCAGCGCTGGCGGGGGGGATCACCGGGAGCTGTTTTTT
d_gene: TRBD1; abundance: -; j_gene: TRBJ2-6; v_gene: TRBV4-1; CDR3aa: CASNGQGSSGANVLTF; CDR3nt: TGCGCCAGCAATGGACAGGGGAGCTCTGGGGCCAACGTCCTGACTTTC
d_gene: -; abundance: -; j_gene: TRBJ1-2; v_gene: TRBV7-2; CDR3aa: CASSFSDRPLYGYTF; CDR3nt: TGTGCCAGCAGCTTCAGCGATCGCCCTCTCTATGGCTACACCTTC
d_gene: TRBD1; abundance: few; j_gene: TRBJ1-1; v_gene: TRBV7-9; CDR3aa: CASSPDRYNTEAFF; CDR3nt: TGTGCCAGCAGCCCGGACAGGTATAACACTGAAGCTTTCTTT
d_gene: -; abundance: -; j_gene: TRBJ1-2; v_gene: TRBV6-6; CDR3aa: CASSPNYGYTF; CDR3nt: TGTGCCAGCAGTCCGAACTATGGCTACACCTTC
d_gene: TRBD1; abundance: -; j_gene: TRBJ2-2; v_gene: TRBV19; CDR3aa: CASSSRRDRGVTGELFF; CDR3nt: TGTGCCAGTAGTTCAAGGCGGGACAGGGGAGTGACCGGGGAGCTGTTTTTT
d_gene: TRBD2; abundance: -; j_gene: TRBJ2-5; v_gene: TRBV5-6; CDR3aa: CASSLVTSGGEETQYF; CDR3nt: TGTGCCAGCAGCTTGGTGACTAGCGGGGGGGAGGAGACCCAGTACTTC
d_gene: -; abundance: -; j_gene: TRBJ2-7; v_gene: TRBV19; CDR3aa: CASSIEGEQYF; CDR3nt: TGTGCCAGTAGTATTGAGGGCGAGCAGTACTTC
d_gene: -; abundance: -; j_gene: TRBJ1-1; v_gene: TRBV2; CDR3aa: CASSEWGTQAFF; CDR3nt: TGTGCCAGCAGTGAATGGGGTACCCAAGCTTTCTTT